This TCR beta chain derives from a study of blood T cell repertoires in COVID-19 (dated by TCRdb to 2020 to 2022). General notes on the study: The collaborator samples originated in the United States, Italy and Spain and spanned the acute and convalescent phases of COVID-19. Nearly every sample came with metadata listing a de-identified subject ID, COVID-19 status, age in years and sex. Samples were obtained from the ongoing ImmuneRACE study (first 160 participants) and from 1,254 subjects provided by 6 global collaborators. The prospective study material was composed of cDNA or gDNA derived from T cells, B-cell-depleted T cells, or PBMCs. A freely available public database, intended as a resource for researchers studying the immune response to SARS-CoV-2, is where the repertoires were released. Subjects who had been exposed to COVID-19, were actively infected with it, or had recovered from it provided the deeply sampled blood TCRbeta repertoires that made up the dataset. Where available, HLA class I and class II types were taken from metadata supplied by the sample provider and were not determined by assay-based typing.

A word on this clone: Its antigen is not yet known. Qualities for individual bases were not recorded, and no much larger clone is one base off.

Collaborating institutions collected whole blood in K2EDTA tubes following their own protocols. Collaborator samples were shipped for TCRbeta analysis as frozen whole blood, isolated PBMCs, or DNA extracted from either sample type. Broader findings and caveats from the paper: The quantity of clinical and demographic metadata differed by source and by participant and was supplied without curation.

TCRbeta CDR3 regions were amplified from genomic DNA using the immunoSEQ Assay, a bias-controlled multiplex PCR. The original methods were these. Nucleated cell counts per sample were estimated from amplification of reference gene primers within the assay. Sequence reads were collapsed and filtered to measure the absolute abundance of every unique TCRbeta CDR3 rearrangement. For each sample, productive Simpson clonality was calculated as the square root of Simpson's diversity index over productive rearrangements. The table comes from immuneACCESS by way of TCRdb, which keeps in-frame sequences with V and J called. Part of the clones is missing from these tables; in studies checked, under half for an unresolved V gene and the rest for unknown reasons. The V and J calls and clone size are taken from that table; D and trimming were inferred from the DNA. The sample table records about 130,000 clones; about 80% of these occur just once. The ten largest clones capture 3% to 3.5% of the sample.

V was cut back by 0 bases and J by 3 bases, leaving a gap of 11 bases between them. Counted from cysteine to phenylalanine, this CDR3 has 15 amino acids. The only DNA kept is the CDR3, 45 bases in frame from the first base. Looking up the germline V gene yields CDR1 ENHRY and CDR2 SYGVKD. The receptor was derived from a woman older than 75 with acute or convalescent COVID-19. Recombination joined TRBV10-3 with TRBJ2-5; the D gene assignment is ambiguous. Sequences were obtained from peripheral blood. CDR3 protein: CAISESRNYEETQYF. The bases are TGTGCCATCAGTGAGTCGAGGAATTACGAAGAGACCCAGTACTTC.